This T cell receptor beta chain was observed in a study of T cell responses to AZD1222 COVID-19 vaccine. Points from the study as a whole: None of the repertoires were sampled until the peak T cell response had passed.

Libraries were prepared by immunoSEQ multiplex PCR; TCRdb keeps only in-frame clonotypes and omits some of them. Altogether some 40,000 clones are present, about three quarters being singletons, with the ten largest covering 3.5% to 5%. On this clone: Its antigen is unidentified.

The CDR3 has 13 amino acids. V was trimmed by 0 bases and J by 11 bases, leaving 13 bases between them. The germline V gene encodes CDR1 SGHDN and CDR2 FVKESK. The input for sequencing was peripheral blood, taken on day 0 of AZD1222 vaccination. This receptor was identified in an adult in good health. The chain is built from TRBV14 and TRBJ1-1, with no clear D. CDR3 protein: CASSQEARIGAFF. The CDR3 DNA follows: TGTGCCAGCAGCCAAGAGGCCCGGATTGGGGCTTTCTTT.